The sequence of this T cell receptor beta chain was determined in a study of regulatory T cells in long-lasting Graves disease (dated by TCRdb to the early 2020s). Describing the broader study: Newly diagnosed Graves' disease patients had taken antithyroid drugs for less than 3 months. Persistent Graves' disease patients were compared with newly diagnosed Graves' disease patients by peripheral blood TCR sequencing and RNA sequencing. The study was registered as a clinical trial and conducted in China. A total of some 33 samples were covered by TCR sequencing, comprising some 13 persistent and about 20 newly diagnosed Graves' disease patients. Summary of the overall study and its limitations: The authors acknowledged the small sample size as a limitation that may reduce accuracy. TRBV28, TRBJ1-2 and TRBJ2-5 were preferentially used in persistent disease, while TRBV20-1 and TRBJ2-1 were favored in newly diagnosed disease. Compared with newly diagnosed patients, persistent Graves' disease patients had lower TCR Shannon entropy and fewer highly expanded clones, which suggests clonal expansion. Sequencing and analysis were limited to the TCR beta chain. The study examined only peripheral blood because the primary lesion, thyroid tissue, could not be accessed. Persistent patients shared more public clonotypes among themselves (roughly 2,700) than newly diagnosed patients did (over 900).

V loses 5 bases at its end and J loses 3 bases; junction bases beyond the gene matches: 12. The germline V gene gives CDR1 as MDHEN and CDR2 as SYDVKM. The CDR3 goes from the cysteine to the phenylalanine over 16 residues. CDR3 DNA only is kept here, 48 bases in frame from base 1. To note about this clonotype: This clone's antigen is unknown. Qualities for individual bases were not recorded, and no much larger clone is one base off.

Library prep was done by multiplex PCR. The sequencing machine was an Illumina HiSeq 4000. CDR3 regions were amplified by Arm-PCR with iRepertoire HTBI primers to construct TCR beta libraries. Before sequencing, the PCR products went through gel purification. The authors' analysis ran thus. Gene usage analysis of CDR3 amino acid clonotypes relied on the roughly 60 TRBV and 14 TRBJ segments identified across samples. COPE and FqMerger were used to merge filtered high-quality paired reads into contigs. Contigs were aligned with BLAST to IMGT TRBV, TRBD and TRBJ reference genes, and CDR3 was defined per IMGT. Any clonotype with a frequency above 0.1% was counted as a highly expanded clone. Repertoire diversity was measured by Shannon entropy, and V-J evenness by the Gini coefficient. Public clonotypes were defined as clonotypes shared by more than one individual. The raw public reads went through TCRdb reprocessing: fastp at Q25, MiXCR clone calling, in-frame beta chains kept. Every entry covers one CDR3 protein and lists the most common genes and DNA from its rows. The V and J calls were not made by the authors but by TCRdb's processing. Counted in this sample were hundreds of thousands of distinct CDR3 sequences; approximately 16% of them appeared once. Of the sample, 25% falls within the top ten clones.

What this sample's time point label stands for: newly diagnosed GD, antithyroid drugs for less than 3 months. RNA was extracted from PBMCs in TRIzol for both TCR sequencing and RNA sequencing. Graves' disease was diagnosed according to American Thyroid Association guidelines. Patients were recruited from an endocrinology department in Xi'an, China. Each patient gave roughly 8.4 milliliters of peripheral blood, collected in an EDTA anticoagulant tube. Ficoll Paque Plus density gradient separation was used to isolate PBMCs, and no further T cell sorting was done. An Agilent 2100 Bioanalyzer and agarose gel were used to check RNA quality, and a NanoDrop 2000 was used to measure RNA concentration. These same data were also listed under a study on T cells in Graves' hyperthyroidism and ophthalmopathy. Drawing on the second study: A patient counted as having stable Graves' hyperthyroidism if no progression to ophthalmopathy occurred over 18 months of follow-up. Hyperthyroidism patients were newly diagnosed, had a disease duration of under 2 months, and were aged 18 to 65 years. The study excluded patients with uncontrolled infections, other autoimmune diseases, pregnancy or lactation. Diagnoses were established on the basis of clinical symptoms, serum thyroxine and TRAb, thyroid ultrasound, and orbital computed tomography. For the first round of RT-PCR on the TCR CDR3, the HTBI primer set was used together with the Qiagen OneStep RT-PCR kit. Blood samples also contained most of the expanded thyroid clonotypes (frequency above 0.001), which suggests that blood repertoires may reflect thyroid immune responses. A model built on a 13 V-J signature distinguished ophthalmopathy from stable hyperthyroidism, reaching 87.88% sensitivity and around 81% specificity in cross-validation and 80%/75% in testing. In validation, the model predicted progression to ophthalmopathy with about 71% sensitivity and less than 80% specificity, a median of 6.5 months before onset. To identify distinguishing TCR V-J signatures, a discovery cohort of 95 to 100 patients was used, comprising 43 with Graves' ophthalmopathy and 57 with stable Graves' hyperthyroidism. An independent validation cohort of about 19 hyperthyroidism patients and roughly 16 patients who later progressed to ophthalmopathy tested prospective prediction of ophthalmopathy. The 85 to 100 discovery patients were divided at random into training and test sets in a 7:3 ratio. In roughly six Graves' hyperthyroidism patients, the study also compared T-cell repertoires from thyroid tissue with T-cell repertoires from blood. Once sampling was done, hyperthyroidism patients were given methimazole at a starting dose of 30 mg daily, whereas ophthalmopathy patients were given high-dose intravenous methylprednisolone. The libraries were constructed in a second round of multiplex PCR and then size-selected and purified. The libraries were sequenced on an Illumina HiSeq2000 using paired-end 100 bp reads. SOAPnuke was used to process the raw data, removing reads that contained adapters or uncalled bases, had a mean Phred below 15, or lacked an exact match to the constant primer or identifier. COPE v1.2.5 was used to merge high-quality paired reads, and clonotypes were defined as unique nucleotide sequences. MiTCR v1.1 was used to align the clonotypes against IMGT TRBV, TRBD and TRBJ reference segments. Only V-J combinations with frequency above 0.0001, covering 99.2% of repertoires, were analysed. A TCS score was defined as the ratio of F50 (clonal expansion) to E x V (chaos), with BLOSUM62-based TCRdist applied between CDR3 peptides within each V-J. Welch's t-statistics and random forest reduced roughly 530 V-J features to roughly 13, which were used in a naive Bayes classifier (R e1071). No statistical method was used to set the sample size in advance, and investigators knew the group allocation. The paper reports TCR Vbeta CDR3 sequencing of some 140 peripheral blood samples: 40 to 45 ophthalmopathy, some 80 hyperthyroidism and around 17 progressor patients.

The sequence came from a woman aged 35-60 years with Graves disease. Donor details come from another sample of the same person, matched by shared clones. The material was peripheral blood mononuclear cells (PBMCs), obtained at new diagnosis, from a patient treated with antithyroid drugs. The rearranged chain carries TRBV28 and TRBJ2-5; TRBD1 matches 7 bases in the middle. Here is the DNA: TGTGCCAGCAGTCCCAATTCCGGGACAGTTAAAGAGACCCAGTACTTC. Its translation is CASSPNSGTVKETQYF.